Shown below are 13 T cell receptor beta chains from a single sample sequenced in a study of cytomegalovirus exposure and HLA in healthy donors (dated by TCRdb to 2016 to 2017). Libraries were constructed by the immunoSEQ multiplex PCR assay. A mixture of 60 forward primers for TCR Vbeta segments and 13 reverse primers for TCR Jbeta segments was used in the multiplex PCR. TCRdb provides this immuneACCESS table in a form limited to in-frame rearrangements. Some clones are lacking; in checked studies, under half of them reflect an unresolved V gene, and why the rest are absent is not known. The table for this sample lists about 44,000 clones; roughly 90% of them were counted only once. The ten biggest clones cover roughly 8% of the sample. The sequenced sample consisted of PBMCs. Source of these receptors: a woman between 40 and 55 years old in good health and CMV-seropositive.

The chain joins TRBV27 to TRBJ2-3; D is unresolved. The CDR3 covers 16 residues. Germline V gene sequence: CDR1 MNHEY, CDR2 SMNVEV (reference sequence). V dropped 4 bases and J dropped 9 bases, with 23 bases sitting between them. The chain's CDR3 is CASSSLQAEVDRTQYF. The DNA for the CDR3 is TGTGCCAGCAGTTCTCTTCAAGCCGAGGTAGATAGGACGCAGTATTTT.

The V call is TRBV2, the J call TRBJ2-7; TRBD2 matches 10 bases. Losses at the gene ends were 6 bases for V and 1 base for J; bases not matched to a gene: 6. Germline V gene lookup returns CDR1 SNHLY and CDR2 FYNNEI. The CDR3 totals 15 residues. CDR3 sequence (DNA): TGTGCCAGCAGGGTCCTAGCGGGAGTATCCTACGAGCAGTACTTC. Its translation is CASRVLAGVSYEQYF.

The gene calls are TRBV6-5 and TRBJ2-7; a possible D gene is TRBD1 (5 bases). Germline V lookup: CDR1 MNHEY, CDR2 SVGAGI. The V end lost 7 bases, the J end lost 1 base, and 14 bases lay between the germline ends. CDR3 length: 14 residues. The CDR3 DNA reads TGTGCCAGCAACACATTAGGGGCTTCCTACGAGCAGTACTTC. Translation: CASNTLGASYEQYF.

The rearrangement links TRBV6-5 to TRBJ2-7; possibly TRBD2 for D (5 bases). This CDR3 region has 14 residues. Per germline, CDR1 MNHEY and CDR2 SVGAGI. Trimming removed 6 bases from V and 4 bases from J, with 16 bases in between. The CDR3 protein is CASSRGTLSYEQYF. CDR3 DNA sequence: TGTGCCAGCAGCCGGGGTACGCTTTCGTACGAGCAGTACTTC.

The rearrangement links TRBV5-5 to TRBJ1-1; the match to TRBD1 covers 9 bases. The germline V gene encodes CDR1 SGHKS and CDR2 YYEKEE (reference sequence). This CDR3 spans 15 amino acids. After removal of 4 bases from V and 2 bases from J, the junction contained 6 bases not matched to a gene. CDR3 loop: CASSTWDRANTEAFF. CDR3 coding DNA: TGTGCCAGCAGCACCTGGGACAGGGCTAACACTGAAGCTTTCTTT.

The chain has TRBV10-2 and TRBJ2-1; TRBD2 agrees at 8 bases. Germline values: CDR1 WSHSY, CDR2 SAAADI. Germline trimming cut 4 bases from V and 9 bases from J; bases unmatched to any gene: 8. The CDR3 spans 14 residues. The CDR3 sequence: CASSGVGGAPEQFF. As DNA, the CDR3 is TGCGCCAGCAGTGGGGTCGGGGGGGCTCCTGAGCAGTTCTTC.

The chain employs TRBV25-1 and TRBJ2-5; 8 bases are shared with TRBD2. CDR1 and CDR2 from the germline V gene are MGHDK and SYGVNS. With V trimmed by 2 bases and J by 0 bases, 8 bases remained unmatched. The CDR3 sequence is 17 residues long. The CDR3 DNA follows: TGTGCCAGCAGTGAAGGAGCGTCGGGGGGGAACCAAGAGACCCAGTACTTC. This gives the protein CASSEGASGGNQETQYF.

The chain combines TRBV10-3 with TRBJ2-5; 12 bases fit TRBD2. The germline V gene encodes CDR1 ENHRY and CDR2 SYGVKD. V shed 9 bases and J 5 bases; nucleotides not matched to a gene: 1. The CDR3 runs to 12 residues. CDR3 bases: TGTGCCATTGGGACTAGCGGGGAGACCCAGTACTTC. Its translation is CAIGTSGETQYF.

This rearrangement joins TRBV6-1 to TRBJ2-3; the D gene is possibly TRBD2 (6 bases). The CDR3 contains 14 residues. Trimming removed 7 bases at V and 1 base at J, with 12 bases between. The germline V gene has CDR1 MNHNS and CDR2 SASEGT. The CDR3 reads CASKEGWGTDTQYF. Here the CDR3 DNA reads TGTGCCAGCAAGGAGGGTTGGGGCACAGATACGCAGTATTTT.

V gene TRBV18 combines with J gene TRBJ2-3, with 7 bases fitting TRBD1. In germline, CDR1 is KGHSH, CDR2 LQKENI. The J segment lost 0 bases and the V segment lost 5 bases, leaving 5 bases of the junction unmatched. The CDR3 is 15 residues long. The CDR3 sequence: CASSTGQISTDTQYF. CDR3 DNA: TGTGCCAGCTCAACGGGACAGATAAGCACAGATACGCAGTATTTT.

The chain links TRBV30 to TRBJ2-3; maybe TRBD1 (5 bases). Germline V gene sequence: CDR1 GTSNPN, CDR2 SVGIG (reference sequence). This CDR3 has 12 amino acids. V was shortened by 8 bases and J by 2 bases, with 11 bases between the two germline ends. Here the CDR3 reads CASDRYTDTQYF. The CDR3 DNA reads TGTGCCAGTGACAGATACACAGATACGCAGTATTTT.

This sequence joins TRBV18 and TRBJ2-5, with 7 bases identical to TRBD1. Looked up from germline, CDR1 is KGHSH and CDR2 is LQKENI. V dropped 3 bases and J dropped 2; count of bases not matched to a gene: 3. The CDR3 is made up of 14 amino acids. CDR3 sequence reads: CASSPPGQQETQYF. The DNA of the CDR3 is TGTGCCAGCTCACCTCCGGGACAGCAAGAGACCCAGTACTTC.

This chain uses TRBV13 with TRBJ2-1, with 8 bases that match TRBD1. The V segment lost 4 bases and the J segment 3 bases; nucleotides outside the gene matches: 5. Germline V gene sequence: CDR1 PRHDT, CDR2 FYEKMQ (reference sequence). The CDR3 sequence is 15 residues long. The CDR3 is CASSSPGQGYNEQFF. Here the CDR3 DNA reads TGTGCCAGCAGCTCCCCCGGACAGGGCTACAATGAGCAGTTCTTC.